These 3 T cell receptor beta chains originate from one sample sequenced in a study of human T cells and chemical hapten exposure. Each CDR3 protein is one row after TCRdb ran MiXCR on the RACE reads. The sample lists roughly 64,000 distinct CDR3 sequences; 8% to 13% were seen once. Described time point: patch test 3, about 24 weeks after DPC sensitization. Documented treatment: therapeutic diphenylcyclopropenone sensitization with weekly scalp DPC. The sequencing used whole blood, collected in connection with sensitization to the hapten diphenylcyclopropenone (DPC). The receptors here all came from a woman under 40 with alopecia areata. Some clones in this sample may be carry-over from other donors' samples.

The rearrangement links TRBV7-9 to TRBJ1-4; TRBD1 agrees at 11 bases. Looked up from germline, CDR1 is SEHNR and CDR2 is FQNEAQ (reference sequence). The CDR3 totals 15 residues. The ends lost 4 bases at V and 8 bases at J; junction bases unmatched: 6. CDR3 coding DNA: TGTGCCAGCAGCTACCAGGACAGGGGGCACGAAAAACTGTTTTTT. Translation gives CASSYQDRGHEKLFF.

This clonotype was picked up many times. J is TRBJ2-1 and V is TRBV29-1, with D tentatively TRBD1 or TRBD2 (5 bases each). Germline V lookup: CDR1 SQVTM, CDR2 ANQGSEA. V lost 4 bases and J lost 6, with 16 bases in between. The CDR3 totals 14 residues. The DNA for the CDR3 is TGCAGCGTTGCGAGGACTGGGACCTCCAATGAGCAGTTCTTC. Residues: CSVARTGTSNEQFF.

This clonotype showed up just a few times. V usage is TRBV10-3 and J usage is TRBJ2-1, with 12 positions matching TRBD2. The CDR3 spans 17 residues. Germline loops: CDR1 ENHRY, CDR2 SYGVKD. With 0 bases clipped from V and 9 bases from J, the junction kept 9 bases outside the gene matches. In DNA form, the CDR3 reads TGTGCCATCAGTGAGTCCCCTAGCGGGGGGGGCGATAGTGAGCAGTTCTTC. Encoded protein: CAISESPSGGGDSEQFF.